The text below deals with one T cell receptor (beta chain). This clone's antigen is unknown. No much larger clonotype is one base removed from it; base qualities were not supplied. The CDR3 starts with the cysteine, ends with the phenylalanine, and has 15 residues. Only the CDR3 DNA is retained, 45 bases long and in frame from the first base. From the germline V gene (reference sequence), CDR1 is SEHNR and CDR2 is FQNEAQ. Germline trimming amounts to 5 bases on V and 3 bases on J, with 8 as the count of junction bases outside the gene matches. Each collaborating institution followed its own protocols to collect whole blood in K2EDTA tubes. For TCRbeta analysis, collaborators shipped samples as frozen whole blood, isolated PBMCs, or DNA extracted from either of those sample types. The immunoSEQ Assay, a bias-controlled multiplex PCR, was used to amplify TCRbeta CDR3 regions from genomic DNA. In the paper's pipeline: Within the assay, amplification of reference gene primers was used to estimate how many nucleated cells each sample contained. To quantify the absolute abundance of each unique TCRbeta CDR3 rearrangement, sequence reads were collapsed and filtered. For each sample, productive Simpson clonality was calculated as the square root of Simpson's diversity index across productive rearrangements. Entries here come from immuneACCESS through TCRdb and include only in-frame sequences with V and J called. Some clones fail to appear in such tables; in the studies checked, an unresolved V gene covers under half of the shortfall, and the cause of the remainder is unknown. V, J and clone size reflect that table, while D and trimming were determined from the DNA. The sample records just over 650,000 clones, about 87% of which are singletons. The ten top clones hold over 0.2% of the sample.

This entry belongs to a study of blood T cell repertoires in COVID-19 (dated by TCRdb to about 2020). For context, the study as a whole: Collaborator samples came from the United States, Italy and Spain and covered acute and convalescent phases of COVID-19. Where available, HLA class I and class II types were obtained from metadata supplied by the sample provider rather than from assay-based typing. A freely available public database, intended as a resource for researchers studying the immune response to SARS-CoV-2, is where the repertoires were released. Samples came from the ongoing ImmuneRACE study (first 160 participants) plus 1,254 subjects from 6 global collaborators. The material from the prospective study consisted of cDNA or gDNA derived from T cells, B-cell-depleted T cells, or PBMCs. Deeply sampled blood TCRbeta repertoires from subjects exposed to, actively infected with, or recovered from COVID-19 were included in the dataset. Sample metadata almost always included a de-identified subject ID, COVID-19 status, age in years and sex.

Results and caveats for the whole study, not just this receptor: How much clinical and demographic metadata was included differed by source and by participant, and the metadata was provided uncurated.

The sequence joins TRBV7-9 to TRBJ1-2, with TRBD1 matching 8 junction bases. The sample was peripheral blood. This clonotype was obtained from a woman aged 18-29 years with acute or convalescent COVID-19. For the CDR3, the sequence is CASSRWTGTHYGYTF. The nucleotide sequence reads TGTGCCAGCAGCCGCTGGACAGGGACACACTATGGCTACACCTTC.